The 24 T cell receptor beta chains reported below all come from one sample, sequenced in a study of cytomegalovirus exposure and HLA in healthy donors. Use of 60 Vbeta and 13 Jbeta primers characterized the PCR. This table comes from immunoSEQ multiplex PCR, and its TCRdb copy is limited to in-frame clones, with some not included. The table records some 170,000 clones, roughly 76% of them present only once. The sequencing input was PBMCs. The receptors shown here come from a woman in her fifties or sixties in good health and CMV-seronegative.

Notes on this clone: A junction boundary mismatches the germline segment, possibly from a read error. The chain has TRBV7-9 and TRBJ2-5; 8 bases match TRBD1. CDR3 length: 15 amino acids. Germline V gene data show CDR1 as SEHNR and CDR2 as FQNEAQ (reference sequence). The DNA for the CDR3 is TGTTCCAGCAGCCCCCGGACAGGGAGCCAAGAGACCCAGTACTTC. Amino acids: CSSSPRTGSQETQYF.

This chain uses TRBV5-6 with TRBJ1-2; D uncertain. The germline V gene has CDR1 SGHDT and CDR2 YYEEEE. This CDR3 has 13 amino acids. V lost 0 bases and J lost 8, with 11 bases in between. The CDR3 bases are TGTGCCAGCAGCTTGGGGAGCCCCCGGGGCTACACCTTC. This gives the protein CASSLGSPRGYTF.

The chain uses TRBV19 and TRBJ1-4; D remains unclear. Between the trimmed V and J ends, which lost 7 bases and 5 bases, there was a span of 8 bases. This CDR3 is 12 amino acids long. Germline values: CDR1 LNHDA, CDR2 SQIVND (reference sequence). The CDR3 nucleotides read TGTGCCAGTACCCACGGGAATGAAAAACTGTTTTTT. Its translation: CASTHGNEKLFF.

This clone was observed once. This sequence joins TRBV28 and TRBJ1-2, with TRBD1 matching 7 bases. V shed 2 bases and J 3 bases; nucleotides not matched to a gene: 3. Germline V gene sequence: CDR1 MDHEN, CDR2 SYDVKM. The CDR3 runs to 14 residues. The CDR3 DNA sequence: TGTGCCAGCAGTTTACCCGGGACAGACTATGGCTACACCTTC. Amino acids: CASSLPGTDYGYTF.

DNA of the CDR3: TGTGCCAGCAGTGAACATCCTAGGACAGGGGGCCGAGAGACCCAGTACTTC. Protein: CASSEHPRTGGRETQYF. The J gene is TRBJ2-5, the V gene TRBV25-1; 11 positions match TRBD1. The CDR3 loop spans 17 amino acids. The junction had 9 bases not matched to a gene; V was cut back by 2 bases and J by 4 bases. Germline CDR1 and CDR2: MGHDK and SYGVNS.

The chain is built from TRBV28 and TRBJ2-3; D not certain. The V gene's germline CDR1 is MDHEN and CDR2 SYDVKM. V was pared by 7 bases and J by 1 base, with 9 bases between. The CDR3 loop spans 13 amino acids. CDR3 bases: TGTGCCAGCACCCTGTCCGGCACAGATACGCAGTATTTT. This gives the protein CASTLSGTDTQYF.

This clone was counted once. The genes are TRBV28 and TRBJ1-2; 7 bases are a match to TRBD1. In germline, CDR1 is MDHEN, CDR2 SYDVKM. The CDR3 runs 15 residues. V gave up 6 bases and J gave up 1 base; unmatched junction bases: 8. Here the CDR3 DNA reads TGTGCCAGCAGAGCCCCAGGGGGACTTAACTATGGCTACACCTTC. Translating it yields CASRAPGGLNYGYTF.

This chain connects TRBV11-1 to TRBJ1-2; D uncertain. The CDR3 totals 16 residues. CDR1 is SGHAT and CDR2 is FQDESV in the germline V gene (reference sequence). V was cut by 5 bases and J by 6 bases, with 22 bases left in between. CDR3 nucleotides: TGTGCCAGCAGCCCTTATGAGGGTCTCGCGTTGGATGGCTACACCTTC. Protein sequence: CASSPYEGLALDGYTF.

This clone was observed many times. This chain uses TRBV6-1 with TRBJ2-6, with D tentatively TRBD1 (6 bases). Trimming removed 4 bases at V and 0 bases at J, with 19 bases between. The length of the CDR3 is 19 residues. Germline-derived CDR1 and CDR2 are MNHNS and SASEGT. The CDR3 loop is CASSAFLGATDSGANVLTF. The CDR3 bases are TGTGCCAGCAGTGCATTCCTGGGGGCAACGGACTCTGGGGCCAACGTCCTGACTTTC.

The chain combines TRBV27 with TRBJ1-6; 9 nucleotides align to TRBD1. CDR1 and CDR2 from the germline V gene are MNHEY and SMNVEV (reference sequence). The V segment lost 9 bases and the J segment 8 bases; nucleotides outside the gene matches: 2. CDR3 size: 12 residues. The CDR3 reads CASRQGDSPLHF. For the CDR3, the DNA is TGTGCCAGTAGACAGGGGGATTCACCCCTCCACTTT.

The chain links TRBV7-2 to TRBJ2-1, with 12 bases that match TRBD2. The germline V gene has CDR1 SGHTA and CDR2 FQGNSA. This CDR3 contains 17 residues. V lost 5 bases and J lost 7; bases outside the gene matches: 12. CDR3 amino acids: CASSPPSGRARGNEQFF. CDR3 nucleotides: TGTGCCAGCAGCCCCCCTAGCGGGAGGGCCCGGGGAAATGAGCAGTTCTTC.

The chain combines TRBV4-3 with TRBJ1-1; possible D gene TRBD1, 6 bases. Germline values: CDR1 LGHNA, CDR2 YSLEER. The length of the CDR3 is 13 residues. Trimming pared 2 bases from V and 3 bases from J, leaving 7 bases between. CDR3 in amino acids: CASSQQGHTEAFF. In DNA form, the CDR3 reads TGCGCCAGCAGCCAACAGGGGCACACTGAAGCTTTCTTT.

The V and J genes are TRBV7-9 and TRBJ1-3; D possibly corresponds to TRBD1 (6 bases). This CDR3 has 15 residues. V was cut by 5 bases and J by 1 base, with 12 bases left in between. Germline CDR1 SEHNR, CDR2 FQNEAQ (reference sequence). CDR3 in DNA: TGTGCCAGCAGCGTGCAGGGGTCATCTGGAAACACCATATATTTT. This sequence encodes CASSVQGSSGNTIYF.

This chain uses TRBV5-6 with TRBJ1-1, with 7 bases lining up with TRBD1. The CDR3 spans 15 residues. Germline CDR1 SGHDT, CDR2 YYEEEE. The V gene end was trimmed by 3 bases and the J gene end by 4 bases; junction bases not matched to a gene: 9. CDR3 coding DNA: TGTGCCAGCAGCTATGTTACAGGGGATCTCACTGAAGCTTTCTTT. Protein sequence: CASSYVTGDLTEAFF.

The CDR3 sequence is CAISESGVSEAFF. CDR3 bases: TGTGCCATCAGTGAGTCAGGGGTCTCTGAAGCTTTCTTT. The rearrangement links TRBV10-3 to TRBJ1-1; possibly TRBD1 for D (5 bases). CDR1 is ENHRY and CDR2 is SYGVKD in the germline V gene. CDR3 length equals 13 residues. V was cut by 0 bases and J by 6 bases, with 8 bases left in between.

This chain connects TRBV5-1 to TRBJ2-7; TRBD2 is a possible D gene (5 bases). CDR1 is SGHRS, CDR2 YFSETQ, per germline. The CDR3 sequence is 15 residues long. V dropped 3 bases and J dropped 1 base, with 14 bases sitting between them. The CDR3 loop reads CASSSLDTGSYEQYF. The CDR3 nucleotides are TGCGCCAGCAGCTCCCTTGACACGGGGTCCTACGAGCAGTACTTC. The whole variable domain, remainder taken from reference TRBV5-1 and TRBJ2-7, is KAGVTQTPRYLIKTRGQQVTLSCSPISGHRSVSWYQQTPGQGLQFLFEYFSETQRNKGNFPGRFSGRQFSNSRSEMNVSTLELGDSALYLCASSSLDTGSYEQYFGPGTRLTVT.

J is TRBJ1-1 and V is TRBV6-5; no firm D call. Germline values: CDR1 MNHEY, CDR2 SVGAGI. V lost 5 bases and J 7 bases, leaving 20 bases between the germline ends. The CDR3 has 15 residues. CDR3 sequence: CASSPGLLYGGEAFF. The DNA for the CDR3 is TGTGCCAGCAGTCCCGGGCTCCTATACGGAGGTGAAGCTTTCTTT.

The V call is TRBV5-1, the J call TRBJ2-4, with D tentatively TRBD2 (6 bases). This CDR3 has 15 amino acids. CDR1 is SGHRS and CDR2 is YFSETQ in the germline V gene. V was shortened by 4 bases and J by 3 bases, with 14 bases between the two germline ends. CDR3 residues: CASSPGVRNKNIQYF. As DNA, the CDR3 is TGCGCCAGCAGCCCGGGGGTTAGAAACAAAAACATTCAGTACTTC.

This clone was detected only once. V gene TRBV28 combines with J gene TRBJ2-1; 12 nucleotides agree with TRBD2. The ends lost 5 bases at V and 12 bases at J; junction bases unmatched: 5. The CDR3 is made up of 13 amino acids. Germline CDR1 and CDR2: MDHEN and SYDVKM. The CDR3 region has the DNA TGTGCCAGCAGTGTGACTAGCGGGAGTTGGCAGTTCTTC. Translation gives CASSVTSGSWQFF.

This chain joins TRBV29-1 and TRBJ1-1; 9 bases line up with TRBD1. Germline assignment: CDR1 SQVTM and CDR2 ANQGSEA. The CDR3 length is 14 residues. Unmatched junction bases numbered 10, after V lost 5 bases and J lost 6 bases. The DNA for the CDR3 is TGCAGCGTTTCAACAGGGGGCGTAACGTCTGAAGCTTTCTTT. Its translation is CSVSTGGVTSEAFF.

The chain links TRBV7-9 to TRBJ1-4; 7 bases are shared with TRBD1. The germline V gene encodes CDR1 SEHNR and CDR2 FQNEAQ (reference sequence). This CDR3 has 14 residues. Trimming removed 2 bases from V and 7 bases from J; junction bases left unmatched: 4. The CDR3 here is CASSLQGGSEKLFF. CDR3 nucleotides: TGTGCCAGCAGCTTACAGGGGGGTAGTGAAAAACTGTTTTTT.

The genes are TRBV1 and TRBJ1-2. TRBV1 is listed as a pseudogene. This CDR3 has 10 amino acids. Here the CDR3 reads CTSSGDGYTF. The CDR3 coding sequence is TGCACCAGCAGTGGAGATGGCTACACCTTC.

This clone was counted a single time. The chain couples TRBV7-3 to TRBJ1-2; D gene uncertain. Germline V gene lookup returns CDR1 SGHTA and CDR2 FQGTGA. This CDR3 is built from 16 residues. V was pared by 5 bases and J by 4 bases, with 20 bases between. CDR3 loop: CASSPEGRVRIYGYTF. DNA of the CDR3: TGTGCCAGCAGCCCCGAGGGAAGGGTACGCATCTATGGCTACACCTTC.

The chain uses TRBV5-1 and TRBJ2-2; D possibly corresponds to TRBD1 (5 bases). The V end was cut by 5 bases, the J end by 8 bases, with 16 bases between. From germline, CDR1 is SGHRS and CDR2 YFSETQ. The length of the CDR3 is 14 residues. CDR3 protein: CASRPSSGLGELFF. In nucleotides, the CDR3 is TGCGCCAGCAGGCCTTCGTCAGGGTTAGGGGAGCTGTTTTTT.